The following is a TCR beta chain sequence with its context. This sample stems from a study of shared clonotypes between healthy human individuals. TCRdb keeps only in-frame clones here, not all; method: immunoSEQ multiplex PCR. Here the sample spans over a million clones, under 80% being singletons. The CDR3 runs to 13 residues. V lost 5 bases, J lost 4 bases, and 9 bases lay in between. The germline gives CDR1 WSHSY, CDR2 SAAADI. The chain employs TRBV10-2 and TRBJ2-1, with a tentative D call TRBD1 (6 bases). The clonotype originates from a man between 18 and 35 years old in good health. Input material: memory CD4+ T cells sorted from blood. This sample's subset: CD45RA-negative fraction. CDR3 DNA: TGCGCCAGCAGTATTGGACAGTACAATGAGCAGTTCTTC. Its translation is CASSIGQYNEQFF.